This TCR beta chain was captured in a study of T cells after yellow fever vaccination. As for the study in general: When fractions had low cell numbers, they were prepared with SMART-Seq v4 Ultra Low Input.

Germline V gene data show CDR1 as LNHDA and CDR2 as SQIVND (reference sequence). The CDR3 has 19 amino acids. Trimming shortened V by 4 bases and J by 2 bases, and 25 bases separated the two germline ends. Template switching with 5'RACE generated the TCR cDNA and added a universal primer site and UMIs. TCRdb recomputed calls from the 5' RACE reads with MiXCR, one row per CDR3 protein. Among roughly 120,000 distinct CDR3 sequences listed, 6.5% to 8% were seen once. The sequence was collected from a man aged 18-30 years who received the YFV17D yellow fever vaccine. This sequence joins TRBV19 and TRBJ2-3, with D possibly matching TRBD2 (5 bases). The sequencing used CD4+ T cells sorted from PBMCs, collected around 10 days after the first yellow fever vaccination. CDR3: CASSTPQRIASRVTDTQYF. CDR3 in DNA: TGTGCCAGTAGTACACCCCAGCGGATAGCCTCTAGGGTCACAGATACGCAGTATTTT.